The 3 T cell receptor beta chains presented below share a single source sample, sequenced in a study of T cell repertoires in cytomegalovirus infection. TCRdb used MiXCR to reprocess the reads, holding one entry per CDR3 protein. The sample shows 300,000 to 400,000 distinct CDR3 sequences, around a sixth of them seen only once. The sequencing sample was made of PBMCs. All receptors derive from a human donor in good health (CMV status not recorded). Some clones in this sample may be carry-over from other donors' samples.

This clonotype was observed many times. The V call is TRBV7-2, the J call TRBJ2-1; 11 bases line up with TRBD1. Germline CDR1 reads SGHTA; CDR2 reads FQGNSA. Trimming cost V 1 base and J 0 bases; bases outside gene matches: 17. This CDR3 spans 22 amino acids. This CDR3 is CASSLGSGQGAQYGSSYNEQFF. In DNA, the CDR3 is TGTGCCAGCAGCTTAGGGAGTGGACAGGGGGCGCAGTACGGGAGCTCCTACAATGAGCAGTTCTTC.

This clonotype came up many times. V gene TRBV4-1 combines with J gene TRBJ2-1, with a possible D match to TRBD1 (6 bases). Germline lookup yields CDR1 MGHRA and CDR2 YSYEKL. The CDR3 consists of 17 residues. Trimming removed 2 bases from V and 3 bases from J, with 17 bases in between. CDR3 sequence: CASSQLSNRAYYNEQFF. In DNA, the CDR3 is TGCGCCAGCAGCCAACTTTCGAACAGGGCCTACTACAATGAGCAGTTCTTC.

This CDR3 is CASRRDRTNTEAFF. CDR3 nucleotides: TGTGCCAGCAGGCGGGACAGAACGAACACTGAAGCTTTCTTT. The rearrangement uses TRBV6-5 and TRBJ1-1; TRBD1 matches at 7 bases. The CDR3 has 14 amino acids. Trimming removed 6 bases from V and 1 base from J; junction bases left unmatched: 5. From germline, CDR1 is MNHEY and CDR2 SVGAGI.